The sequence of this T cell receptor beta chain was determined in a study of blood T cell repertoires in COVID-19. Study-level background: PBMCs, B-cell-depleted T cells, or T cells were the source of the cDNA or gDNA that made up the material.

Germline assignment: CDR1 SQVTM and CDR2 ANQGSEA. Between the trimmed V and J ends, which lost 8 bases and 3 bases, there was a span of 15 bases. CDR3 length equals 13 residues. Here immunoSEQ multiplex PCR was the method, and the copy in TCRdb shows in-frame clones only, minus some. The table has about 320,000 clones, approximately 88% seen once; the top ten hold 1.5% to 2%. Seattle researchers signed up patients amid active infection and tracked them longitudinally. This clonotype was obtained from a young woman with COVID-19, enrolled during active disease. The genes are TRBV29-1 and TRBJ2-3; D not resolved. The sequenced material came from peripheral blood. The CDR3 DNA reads TGCAGCACCAGACACCAGCAAACAGATACGCAGTATTTT. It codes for CSTRHQQTDTQYF.